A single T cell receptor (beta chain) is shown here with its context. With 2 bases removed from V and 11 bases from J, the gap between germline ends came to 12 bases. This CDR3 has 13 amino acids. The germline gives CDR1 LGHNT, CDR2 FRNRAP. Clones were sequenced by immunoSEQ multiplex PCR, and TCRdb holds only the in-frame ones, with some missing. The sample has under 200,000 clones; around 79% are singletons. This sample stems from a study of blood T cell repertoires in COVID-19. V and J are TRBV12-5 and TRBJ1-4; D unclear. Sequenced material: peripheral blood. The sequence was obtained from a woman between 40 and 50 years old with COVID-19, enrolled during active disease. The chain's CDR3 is CASGLHLERKLFF. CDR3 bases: TGTGCTAGTGGTTTGCACCTCGAGAGGAAACTGTTTTTT.